The entry below gives a single TCR beta chain sequence along with its context. The assay was immunoSEQ multiplex PCR, and TCRdb's table has in-frame clones only and misses some. The sample includes some 250,000 clones, roughly 90% of them seen just once. The study drew participants aged about 18 to 95 years from approximately 23 US areas. The entry originates in a study of blood T cell repertoires in COVID-19. This clonotype was sampled from a woman aged 40-49 years with acute COVID-19. What was sequenced was PBMCs or T cells enriched from blood (not recorded which).

In nucleotides, the CDR3 is TGCGCCAGCAGCTCAAACTCAGGGGTTGGTGGCTACACCTTC. Protein sequence: CASSSNSGVGGYTF. V is TRBV5-1 and J is TRBJ1-2; possibly TRBD1 for D (6 bases). The V and J ends lost 3 bases and 7 bases respectively, with 16 bases between them. Germline V lookup: CDR1 SGHRS, CDR2 YFSETQ. The CDR3 runs 14 residues.